The clone carrying this T cell receptor (beta chain) was counted many times. Other DNA sequences of this sample code for an identical CDR3. This entry comes from a study of PD-L1 blockade in urothelial cancer. Study-level information: After treatment start, blood was analyzed at 3 weeks (second dose) and at 6 weeks. Reported median T cell count for blood samples was roughly 140,000.

The diagnosis in patients was locally advanced or metastatic urothelial carcinoma. Sample numbers ranged from 1 to 8 per patient, encompassing pretreatment and on-treatment collections. Sequencing was performed with immunoSEQ multiplex PCR; in TCRdb, only in-frame clones are kept and a portion is missing. The sample yields under 130,000 clones, approximately 85% seen once. The V end was cut by 8 bases, the J end by 2 bases, with 13 bases between. The CDR3 consists of 14 residues. Germline-derived CDR1 and CDR2 are SNHLY and FYNNEI. This specimen consisted of PBMCs, obtained around atezolizumab (anti-PD-L1) treatment. The chain employs TRBV2 and TRBJ1-5; possibly TRBD1 for D (6 bases). The TCR sequence derives from a man in his forties or fifties with urothelial cancer. As DNA, the CDR3 is TGTGCCAGCCGGAGGGGGGGAGGCAATCAGCCCCAGCATTTT. Translated, it gives CASRRGGGNQPQHF. Combining the CDR3 with reference TRBV2 and TRBJ1-5 gives the whole variable domain EPEVTQTPSHQVTQMGQEVILRCVPISNHLYFYWYRQILGQKVEFLVSFYNNEISEKSEIFDDQFSVERPDGSNFTLKIRSTKLEDSAMYFCASRRGGGNQPQHFGDGTRLSIL.